A selection of T cell receptor beta chains follows, all from one sample in a study of T cells in Graves' hyperthyroidism and ophthalmopathy. Using its own MiXCR run on the multiplex PCR reads, TCRdb lists one record per CDR3 protein. The profile shows 560,000 or so distinct CDR3 sequences, 35% to 55% of them singletons. The source material was peripheral blood or thyroid tissue (not recorded which). Receptors originate from a woman between 18 and 30 years old with Graves' hyperthyroidism. Both conserved end residues are part of each CDR3. The order of the fields is D gene, J gene, clone size, CDR3 length, V gene, CDR3 protein, CDR3 DNA. A D gene is named only where the DNA matches it firmly. Clone size appears in some rows only: once, few, many, or a class for an expanded clone.

D: NA; J: TRBJ1-3; size: NA; length: 15; V: TRBV4-1; CDR3: CASTVGSSSGNTIYF; DNA: TGCGCCAGCACCGTGGGGTCCAGCTCTGGAAACACCATATATTTT
D: TRBD2; J: TRBJ2-7; size: NA; length: 14; V: TRBV19; CDR3: CASKISGGSYEQYF; DNA: TGTGCCAGTAAAATTAGCGGGGGATCCTACGAGCAGTACTTC
D: TRBD1; J: TRBJ1-5; size: NA; length: 13; V: TRBV5-5; CDR3: CASSFDREGTEHF; DNA: TGTGCCAGCAGCTTTGACAGGGAGGGTACGGAGCATTTT
D: TRBD1; J: TRBJ1-5; size: many; length: 15; V: TRBV12-3/TRBV12-4; CDR3: CASSSEGQGNQPQHF; DNA: TGTGCCAGCAGTTCCGAGGGACAGGGAAATCAGCCCCAGCATTTT
D: TRBD1; J: TRBJ1-5; size: NA; length: 18; V: TRBV6-2/TRBV6-3; CDR3: CASSYLTIDRGGNQPQHF; DNA: TGTGCCAGCAGTTACCTAACAATCGACAGGGGAGGCAATCAGCCCCAGCATTTT
D: NA; J: TRBJ1-3; size: NA; length: 16; V: TRBV9; CDR3: CASSVEGLTFGNTIYF; DNA: TGTGCCAGCAGCGTAGAGGGACTGACTTTCGGAAACACCATATATTTT
D: NA; J: TRBJ2-3; size: few; length: 15; V: TRBV24-1; CDR3: CATSEAQGAPDTQYF; DNA: TGTGCCACCAGTGAGGCCCAGGGAGCACCAGATACGCAGTATTTT
D: TRBD2; J: TRBJ2-7; size: NA; length: 16; V: TRBV19; CDR3: CASSRFRLAGSYEQYF; DNA: TGTGCCAGTAGTAGGTTCCGGCTAGCGGGTTCCTACGAGCAGTACTTC
D: TRBD1; J: TRBJ1-2; size: many; length: 16; V: TRBV10-3; CDR3: CAISDGTGASGYGYTF; DNA: TGTGCCATCAGTGACGGGACAGGGGCTAGTGGCTATGGCTACACCTTC
D: TRBD2; J: TRBJ2-7; size: many; length: 14; V: TRBV12-3/TRBV12-4; CDR3: CASRRTSGSYEQYF; DNA: TGTGCCAGCAGAAGGACTAGCGGAAGCTACGAGCAGTACTTC
D: TRBD2; J: TRBJ2-3; size: NA; length: 14; V: TRBV19; CDR3: CASSVSGSADTQYF; DNA: TGTGCCAGCAGCGTTAGCGGGAGCGCAGATACGCAGTATTTT
D: NA; J: TRBJ2-2; size: NA; length: 15; V: TRBV7-2; CDR3: CASSQEVLTAGELFF; DNA: TGCGCCAGCAGCCAAGAAGTTCTTACGGCGGGGGAGCTGTTTTTT
D: NA; J: TRBJ2-7; size: NA; length: 13; V: TRBV5-6; CDR3: CASRGLEAYEQYF; DNA: TGTGCCAGCAGGGGACTTGAAGCCTACGAGCAGTACTTC
D: TRBD1; J: TRBJ2-6; size: NA; length: 16; V: TRBV25-1; CDR3: CASRSGTGTGANVLTF; DNA: TGTGCCAGCAGATCCGGGACAGGAACTGGGGCCAACGTCCTGACTTTC
D: NA; J: TRBJ1-1; size: many; length: 15; V: TRBV29-1; CDR3: CSVVGRGWVNTEAFF; DNA: TGCAGCGTTGTCGGTCGGGGATGGGTGAACACTGAAGCTTTCTTT
D: NA; J: TRBJ1-5; size: NA; length: 15; V: TRBV7-2; CDR3: CASSPGRAKAQPQHF; DNA: TGTGCCAGCAGCCCCGGACGTGCTAAGGCTCAGCCCCAGCATTTT
D: NA; J: TRBJ1-5; size: NA; length: 14; V: TRBV20-1; CDR3: CSAPAGTLNQPQHF; DNA: TGCAGTGCCCCCGCCGGAACTCTCAATCAGCCCCAGCATTTT
D: NA; J: TRBJ1-2; size: NA; length: 15; V: TRBV29-1; CDR3: CSAGVGQTGASGYTF; DNA: TGCAGTGCTGGGGTCGGCCAGACAGGTGCTAGTGGCTACACCTTC
D: TRBD1; J: TRBJ1-2; size: few; length: 18; V: TRBV15; CDR3: CATSRPKLSHRGGYGYTF; DNA: TGTGCCACCAGCAGGCCCAAACTCTCCCACAGGGGGGGTTATGGCTACACCTTC
D: NA; J: TRBJ1-1; size: NA; length: 14; V: TRBV7-2; CDR3: CASSFEVLHGEAFF; DNA: TGTGCCAGCAGCTTTGAGGTTCTTCACGGTGAAGCTTTCTTT
D: TRBD1; J: TRBJ1-1; size: many; length: 14; V: TRBV19; CDR3: CASSKRTGWTEAFF; DNA: TGTGCCAGTAGTAAGAGGACAGGATGGACTGAAGCTTTCTTT
D: NA; J: TRBJ2-3; size: once; length: 12; V: TRBV29-1; CDR3: CSASTNTDTQYF; DNA: TGCAGCGCTTCGACTAACACAGATACGCAGTATTTT
D: NA; J: TRBJ1-2; size: NA; length: 13; V: TRBV25-1; CDR3: CASSDSQVAGYTF; DNA: TGTGCCAGCAGTGACAGTCAGGTTGCTGGCTACACCTTC
D: NA; J: TRBJ2-7; size: NA; length: 15; V: TRBV2; CDR3: CASSQSVTDPYEQYF; DNA: TGTGCCAGCAGCCAATCTGTCACCGATCCCTACGAGCAGTACTTC
D: TRBD1; J: TRBJ1-1; size: few; length: 15; V: TRBV9; CDR3: CASSPQTGLSTEAFF; DNA: TGTGCCAGTAGTCCTCAGACAGGGTTGAGCACTGAAGCTTTCTTT
D: TRBD1; J: TRBJ1-2; size: NA; length: 9; V: TRBV25-1; CDR3: CDRGEGYTF; DNA: TGTGACAGGGGCGAAGGCTACACCTTC
D: NA; J: TRBJ1-2; size: many; length: 14; V: TRBV10-3; CDR3: CASSESTGGYGYTF; DNA: TGTGCCAGCAGTGAGTCGACAGGTGGATATGGCTACACCTTC
D: NA; J: TRBJ1-2; size: few; length: 13; V: TRBV11-2; CDR3: CASSTDRGGGYTF; DNA: TGTGCCAGCAGCACCGATAGGGGAGGTGGCTACACCTTC
D: NA; J: TRBJ1-5; size: few; length: 16; V: TRBV7-9; CDR3: CASSPSEGVSNQPQHF; DNA: TGTGCCAGCAGCCCGTCGGAAGGGGTTAGCAATCAGCCCCAGCATTTT
D: NA; J: TRBJ2-7; size: NA; length: 15; V: TRBV5-1; CDR3: CASSLLADRVAELWF; DNA: TGCGCCAGCAGCTTGTTAGCGGACAGAGTCGCCGAACTTTGGTTC
D: NA; J: TRBJ2-6; size: NA; length: 16; V: TRBV19; CDR3: CASSIKGGAGANVLTF; DNA: TGTGCCAGTAGTATTAAGGGGGGCGCTGGGGCCAACGTCCTGACTTTC
D: TRBD1; J: TRBJ1-3; size: NA; length: 13; V: TRBV7-8; CDR3: CASSQGQGYTIYF; DNA: TGTGCCAGCAGCCAGGGACAGGGTTACACCATATATTTT
D: TRBD1; J: TRBJ2-2; size: NA; length: 16; V: TRBV15; CDR3: CATSRPQGANTGKLFF; DNA: TGTGCCACCAGCAGACCACAGGGGGCGAACACCGGGAAGCTGTTTTTT
D: TRBD2; J: TRBJ2-5; size: NA; length: 17; V: TRBV7-9; CDR3: CASSKSGLAGVGETQYF; DNA: TGTGCCAGCAGCAAATCCGGACTAGCGGGAGTAGGGGAGACCCAGTACTTC
D: NA; J: TRBJ1-2; size: many; length: 13; V: TRBV29-1; CDR3: CSVATGLLYGYTF; DNA: TGCAGCGTCGCCACGGGATTACTCTATGGCTACACCTTC
D: NA; J: TRBJ1-6; size: many; length: 13; V: TRBV4-3; CDR3: CASSLNLGSPLHF; DNA: TGCGCCAGCAGCCTCAACCTTGGTTCACCCCTCCACTTT
D: NA; J: TRBJ2-7; size: NA; length: 17; V: TRBV15; CDR3: CATSRPRPGTATYEQYF; DNA: TGTGCCACCAGCAGACCACGTCCAGGTACAGCAACCTACGAGCAGTACTTC
D: TRBD1; J: TRBJ1-2; size: few; length: 16; V: TRBV14; CDR3: CASSQTEGGPPYGYTF; DNA: TGTGCCAGCAGTCAGACCGAAGGGGGCCCACCTTATGGCTACACCTTC
D: NA; J: TRBJ1-4; size: NA; length: 12; V: TRBV29-1; CDR3: CSPTQLDEKLFF; DNA: TGCAGCCCGACTCAACTGGATGAAAAACTGTTTTTT
D: NA; J: TRBJ2-5; size: NA; length: 12; V: TRBV7-8; CDR3: CASGQGTETQYF; DNA: TGTGCCAGCGGGCAAGGGACGGAGACCCAGTACTTC
D: NA; J: TRBJ2-7; size: NA; length: 14; V: TRBV2; CDR3: CASKNNRGTYEQYF; DNA: TGTGCCAGCAAAAACAACCGGGGCACCTACGAGCAGTACTTC
D: NA; J: TRBJ2-5; size: NA; length: 13; V: TRBV20-1; CDR3: CSAVEGERETQYF; DNA: TGCAGTGCCGTGGAGGGGGAACGGGAGACCCAGTACTTC
D: NA; J: TRBJ1-1; size: many; length: 13; V: TRBV25-1; CDR3: CATTSGVGTEAFF; DNA: TGTGCCACCACTTCGGGGGTTGGCACTGAAGCTTTCTTT
D: TRBD1; J: TRBJ1-1; size: many; length: 11; V: TRBV2; CDR3: CASRVTGGAFF; DNA: TGTGCCAGCAGGGTGACAGGGGGAGCTTTCTTT
D: NA; J: TRBJ2-6; size: once; length: 11; V: TRBV7-2; CDR3: CASSLDVLRTF; DNA: TGTGCCAGCAGCTTAGATGTCCTCCGGACTTTC
D: NA; J: TRBJ1-3; size: many; length: 16; V: TRBV14; CDR3: CASSSQGRGSGNTIYF; DNA: TGTGCCAGCAGCTCCCAGGGACGGGGCTCTGGAAACACCATATATTTT
D: NA; J: TRBJ2-7; size: NA; length: 12; V: TRBV25-1; CDR3: CASRQAGLEQYF; DNA: TGTGCCAGCCGTCAGGCAGGCCTCGAGCAGTACTTC
D: TRBD1; J: TRBJ2-7; size: few; length: 15; V: TRBV7-9; CDR3: CASSFLRDRPYEQYF; DNA: TGTGCCAGCAGCTTTCTCCGGGACAGACCCTACGAGCAGTACTTC
D: NA; J: TRBJ1-4; size: NA; length: 15; V: TRBV2; CDR3: CASSLQGSGNEKLFF; DNA: TGTGCCAGCAGCCTCCAGGGGTCTGGTAATGAAAAACTGTTTTTT
D: NA; J: TRBJ1-4; size: few; length: 14; V: TRBV7-9; CDR3: CASSKKGPAEKLFF; DNA: TGTGCCAGCAGCAAAAAAGGTCCGGCAGAAAAACTGTTTTTT
D: TRBD2; J: TRBJ2-5; size: once; length: 16; V: TRBV4-2; CDR3: CASSQSLAGGRETQYF; DNA: TGTGCCAGCAGCCAATCACTAGCGGGAGGGCGCGAGACCCAGTACTTC
D: NA; J: TRBJ2-2; size: NA; length: 11; V: TRBV10-3; CDR3: CAISDAGELFF; DNA: TGTGCCATCAGTGATGCCGGGGAGCTGTTTTTT
D: NA; J: TRBJ1-1; size: few; length: 13; V: TRBV19; CDR3: CATQNYLNTEAFF; DNA: TGTGCCACTCAAAATTACCTGAACACTGAAGCTTTCTTT
D: NA; J: TRBJ2-5; size: NA; length: 14; V: TRBV6-6; CDR3: CAISYSTVQETQYF; DNA: TGTGCCATCAGTTACTCGACAGTTCAAGAGACCCAGTACTTC
D: NA; J: TRBJ1-2; size: many; length: 14; V: TRBV7-9; CDR3: CASSSNRFSYGYTF; DNA: TGTGCCAGCAGCTCTAACAGGTTCAGCTATGGCTACACCTTC
D: NA; J: TRBJ1-5; size: NA; length: 14; V: TRBV6-5; CDR3: CAISYRRGAQPQHF; DNA: TGTGCCATCAGTTACCGCAGGGGTGCTCAGCCCCAGCATTTT
D: NA; J: TRBJ1-1; size: many; length: 12; V: TRBV2; CDR3: CASMLGNTEAFF; DNA: TGTGCCAGCATGCTGGGCAACACTGAAGCTTTCTTT